This is a list of T cell receptor beta chains from one sample in a study of blood T cell repertoires in COVID-19. Generated by immunoSEQ multiplex PCR, the TCRdb table keeps only in-frame clones and is missing some. The sample holds around 100,000 clones, approximately 85% seen once. Sequenced input: peripheral blood. The receptors were sampled from a man aged 40-49 years with active or convalescent COVID-19. The CDR3 runs from the conserved cysteine through the conserved F or W. The D gene is left open where the match is weak. Where a row states a size, it is once, few, many or the class of an expanded clone; other rows omit it.

cdr3_nt	cdr3_aa	cdr3_length	v_call	clone_size	j_call	d_call
TGCAGCGTCGCCGACAGGGGGGTCACTGAAGCTTTCTTT	CSVADRGVTEAFF	13	TRBV29-1	NA	TRBJ1-1	TRBD1
TGTGCCAGGATGAGCGGCGGGATCAGAGATTCACCCCTCCACTTT	CARMSGGIRDSPLHF	15	TRBV2	few	TRBJ1-6	NA
TGTGCCATCACGAACATCAAGAATGAAAAACTGTTTTTT	CAITNIKNEKLFF	13	TRBV10-3	NA	TRBJ1-4	NA
TGTGCCAGCACCTGGACAGGGGGAACTTACGAGCAGTACTTC	CASTWTGGTYEQYF	14	TRBV6-5	NA	TRBJ2-7	TRBD1
TGTGCCAGCAGCCTCCGCGGTCCAACTAATGAAAAACTGTTTTTT	CASSLRGPTNEKLFF	15	TRBV3-1/TRBV3-2	NA	TRBJ1-4	NA
TGCGCCAGCAGCTTGGAAGGGACTTTCTTCTCTGGAAACACCATATATTTT	CASSLEGTFFSGNTIYF	17	TRBV5-1	NA	TRBJ1-3	NA
TGTGCCAGCAGCTTCGGTGGGACAGGGGATTATGGCTACACCTTC	CASSFGGTGDYGYTF	15	TRBV7-8	NA	TRBJ1-2	TRBD1
TGTGCCAGCAGTTCCCGGGGTAATGAAAAACTGTTTTTT	CASSSRGNEKLFF	13	TRBV12-3/TRBV12-4	NA	TRBJ1-4	NA
TGTGCCAGTACCACCGGGACAGGGGGACGGTACGAGCAGTACTTC	CASTTGTGGRYEQYF	15	TRBV19	NA	TRBJ2-7	TRBD1
TGTGCCAGCAGTTTATTAGTGCCGGGACAGGGGGCCTCTGAAGCTTTCTTT	CASSLLVPGQGASEAFF	17	TRBV27	NA	TRBJ1-1	TRBD1
TGTGCCAGCAGTTTAAGGGACACCACTGAAGCTTTCTTT	CASSLRDTTEAFF	13	TRBV12-3/TRBV12-4	NA	TRBJ1-1	NA
TGTGCCAGCAGCTTAGGAGGTACAGATACGCAGTATTTT	CASSLGGTDTQYF	13	TRBV7-2	NA	TRBJ2-3	NA
TGCAGCGTTCACAGGGATAATGAGCAGTTCTTC	CSVHRDNEQFF	11	TRBV29-1	NA	TRBJ2-1	NA
TGCGCCAGCAGCCAAACCGGCGGATTAGGCTATGGCTACACCTTC	CASSQTGGLGYGYTF	15	TRBV4-3	NA	TRBJ1-2	NA
TGTGCCAGCAGTTACGCACGCGGGTTCTCCTACGAGCAGTACTTC	CASSYARGFSYEQYF	15	TRBV6-5	NA	TRBJ2-7	NA
TGTGCCAGCAGCTGGGCTTTAGGGGGGGCGTACGAGCAGTACTTC	CASSWALGGAYEQYF	15	TRBV7-2	NA	TRBJ2-7	NA
TGTGCCAGCAGCCGTGAGGGGGCCCTGAACACTGAAGCTTTCTTT	CASSREGALNTEAFF	15	TRBV3-1/TRBV3-2	once	TRBJ1-1	TRBD1